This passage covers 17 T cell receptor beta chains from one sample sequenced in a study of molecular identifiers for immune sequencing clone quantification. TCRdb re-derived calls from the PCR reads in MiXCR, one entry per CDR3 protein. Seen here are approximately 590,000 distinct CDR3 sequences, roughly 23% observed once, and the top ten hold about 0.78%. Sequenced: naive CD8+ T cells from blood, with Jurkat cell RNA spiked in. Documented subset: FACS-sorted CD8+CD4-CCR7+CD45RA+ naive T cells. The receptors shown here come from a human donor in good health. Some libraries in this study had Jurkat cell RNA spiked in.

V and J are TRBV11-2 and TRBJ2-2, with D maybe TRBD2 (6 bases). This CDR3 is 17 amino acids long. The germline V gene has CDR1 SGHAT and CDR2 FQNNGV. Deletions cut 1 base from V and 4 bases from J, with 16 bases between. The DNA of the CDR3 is TGTGCCAGCAGCTTAGCCTGGGAGGCGCTGGGCACCGGGGAGCTGTTTTTT. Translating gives CASSLAWEALGTGELFF.

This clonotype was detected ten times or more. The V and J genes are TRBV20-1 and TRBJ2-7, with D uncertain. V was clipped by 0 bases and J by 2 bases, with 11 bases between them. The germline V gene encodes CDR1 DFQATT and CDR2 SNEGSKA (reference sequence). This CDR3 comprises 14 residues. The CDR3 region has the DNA TGCAGTGCTAGAGATACCGGGCTGCCCTACGAGCAGTACTTC. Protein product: CSARDTGLPYEQYF.

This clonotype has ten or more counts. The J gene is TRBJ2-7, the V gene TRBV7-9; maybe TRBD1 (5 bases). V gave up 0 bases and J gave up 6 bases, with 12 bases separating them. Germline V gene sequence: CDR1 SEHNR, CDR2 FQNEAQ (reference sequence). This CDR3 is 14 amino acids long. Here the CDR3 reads CASSLARQGTEQYF. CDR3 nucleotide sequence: TGTGCCAGCAGCTTAGCGAGGCAGGGTACCGAGCAGTACTTC.

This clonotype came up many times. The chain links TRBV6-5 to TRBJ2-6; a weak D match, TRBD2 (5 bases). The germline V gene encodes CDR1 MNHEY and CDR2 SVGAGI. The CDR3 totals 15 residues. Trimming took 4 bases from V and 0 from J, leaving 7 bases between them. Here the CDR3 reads CASSFRDSGANVLTF. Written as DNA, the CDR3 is TGTGCCAGCAGTTTCCGGGACTCTGGGGCCAACGTCCTGACTTTC.

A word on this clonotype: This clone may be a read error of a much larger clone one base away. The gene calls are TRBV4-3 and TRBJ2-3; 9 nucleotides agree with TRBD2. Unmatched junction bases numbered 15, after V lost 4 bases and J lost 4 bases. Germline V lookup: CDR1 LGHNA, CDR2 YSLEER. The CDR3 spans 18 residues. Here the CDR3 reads CASSRTLSLAGRADTQYF. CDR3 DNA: TGCGCCAGCAGCCGAACTCTTTCACTAGCGGGCCGCGCAGATACGCAGTATTTT.

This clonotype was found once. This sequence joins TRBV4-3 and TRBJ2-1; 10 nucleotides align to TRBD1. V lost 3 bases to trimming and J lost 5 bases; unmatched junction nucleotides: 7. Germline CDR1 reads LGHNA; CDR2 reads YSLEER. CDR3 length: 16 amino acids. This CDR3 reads CASSHQTGGADNEQFF. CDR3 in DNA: TGCGCCAGCAGCCACCAGACAGGGGGCGCGGACAATGAGCAGTTCTTC.

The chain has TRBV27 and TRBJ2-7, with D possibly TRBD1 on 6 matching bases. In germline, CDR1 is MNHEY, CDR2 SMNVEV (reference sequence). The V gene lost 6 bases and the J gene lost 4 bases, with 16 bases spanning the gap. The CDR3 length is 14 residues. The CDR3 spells CASSLQGTEYEQYF. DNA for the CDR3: TGTGCCAGCAGCTTACAGGGAACTGAGTACGAGCAGTACTTC.

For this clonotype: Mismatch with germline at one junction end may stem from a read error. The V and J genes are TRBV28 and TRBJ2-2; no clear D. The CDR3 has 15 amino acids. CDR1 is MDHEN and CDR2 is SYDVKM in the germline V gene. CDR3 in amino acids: CAGSFLQANTGELFF. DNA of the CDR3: TGTGCCGGCAGTTTCCTTCAGGCGAACACCGGGGAGCTGTTTTTT.

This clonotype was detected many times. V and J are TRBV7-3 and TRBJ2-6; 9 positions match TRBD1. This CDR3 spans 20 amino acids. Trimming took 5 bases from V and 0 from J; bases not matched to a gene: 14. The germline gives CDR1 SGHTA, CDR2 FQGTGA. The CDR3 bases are TGTGCCAGCAGCCCAACTTTACCGGGACAGGGACCCTCTGGGGCCAACGTCCTGACTTTC. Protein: CASSPTLPGQGPSGANVLTF.

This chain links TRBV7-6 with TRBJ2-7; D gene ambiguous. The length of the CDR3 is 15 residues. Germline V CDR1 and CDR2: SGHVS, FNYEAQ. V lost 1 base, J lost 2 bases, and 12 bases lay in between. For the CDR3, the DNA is TGTGCCAGCAGCTTAGGGCGGTCTGGGGCCTACGAGCAGTACTTC. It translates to CASSLGRSGAYEQYF. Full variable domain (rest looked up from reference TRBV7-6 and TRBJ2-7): GAGVSQSPRYKVTKRGQDVALRCDPISGHVSLYWYRQALGQGPEFLTYFNYEAQQDKSGLPNDRFSAERPEGSISTLTIQRTEQRDSAMYRCASSLGRSGAYEQYFGPGTRLTVT.

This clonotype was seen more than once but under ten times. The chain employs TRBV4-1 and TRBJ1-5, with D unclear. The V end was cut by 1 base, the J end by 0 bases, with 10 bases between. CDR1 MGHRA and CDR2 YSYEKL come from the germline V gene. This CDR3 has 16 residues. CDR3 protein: CASSQVSVDSNQPQHF. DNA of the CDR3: TGCGCCAGCAGCCAAGTTTCGGTGGATAGCAATCAGCCCCAGCATTTT.

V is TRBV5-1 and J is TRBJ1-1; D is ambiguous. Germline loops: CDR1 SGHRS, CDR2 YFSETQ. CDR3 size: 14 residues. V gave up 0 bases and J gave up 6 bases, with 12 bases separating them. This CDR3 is CASSLVREGAEAFF. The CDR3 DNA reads TGCGCCAGCAGCTTGGTTAGGGAGGGAGCTGAAGCTTTCTTT.

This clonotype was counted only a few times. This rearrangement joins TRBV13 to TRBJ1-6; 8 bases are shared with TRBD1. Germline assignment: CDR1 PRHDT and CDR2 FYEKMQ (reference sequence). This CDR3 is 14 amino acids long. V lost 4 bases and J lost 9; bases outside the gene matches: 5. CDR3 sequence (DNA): TGTGCCAGCAGCTCGACAGGGGCGGGTTCACCCCTCCACTTT. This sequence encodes CASSSTGAGSPLHF. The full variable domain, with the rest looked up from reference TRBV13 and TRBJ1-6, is AAGVIQSPRHLIKEKRETATLKCYPIPRHDTVYWYQQGPGQDPQFLISFYEKMQSDKGSIPDRFSAQQFSDYHSELNMSSLELGDSALYFCASSSTGAGSPLHFGNGTRLTVT.

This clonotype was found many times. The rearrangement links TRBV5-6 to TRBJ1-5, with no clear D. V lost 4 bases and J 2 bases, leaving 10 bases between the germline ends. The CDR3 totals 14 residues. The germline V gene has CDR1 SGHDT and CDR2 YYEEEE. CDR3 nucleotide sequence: TGTGCCAGCAGCCCCGGTGCTGGCAATCAGCCCCAGCATTTT. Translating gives CASSPGAGNQPQHF.

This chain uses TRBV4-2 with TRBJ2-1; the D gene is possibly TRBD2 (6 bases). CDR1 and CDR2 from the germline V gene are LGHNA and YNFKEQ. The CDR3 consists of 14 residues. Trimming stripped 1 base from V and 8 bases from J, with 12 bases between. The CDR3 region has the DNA TGTGCCAGCAGCCAAGGAGAGCGGGTAGATGAGCAGTTCTTC. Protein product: CASSQGERVDEQFF.

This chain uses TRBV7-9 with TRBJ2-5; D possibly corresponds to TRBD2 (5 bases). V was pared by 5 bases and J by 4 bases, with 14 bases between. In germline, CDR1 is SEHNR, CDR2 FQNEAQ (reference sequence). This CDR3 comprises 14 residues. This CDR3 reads CASSHGVAAETQYF. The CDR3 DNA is TGTGCCAGCAGCCACGGGGTAGCAGCAGAGACCCAGTACTTC.

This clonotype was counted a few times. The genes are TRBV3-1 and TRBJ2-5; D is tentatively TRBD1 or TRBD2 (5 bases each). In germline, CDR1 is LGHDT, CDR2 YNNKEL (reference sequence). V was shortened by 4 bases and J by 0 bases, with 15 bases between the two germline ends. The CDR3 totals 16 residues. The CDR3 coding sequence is TGTGCCAGCAGCCCGAGGGATGGGGGTCACCAAGAGACCCAGTACTTC. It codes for CASSPRDGGHQETQYF.